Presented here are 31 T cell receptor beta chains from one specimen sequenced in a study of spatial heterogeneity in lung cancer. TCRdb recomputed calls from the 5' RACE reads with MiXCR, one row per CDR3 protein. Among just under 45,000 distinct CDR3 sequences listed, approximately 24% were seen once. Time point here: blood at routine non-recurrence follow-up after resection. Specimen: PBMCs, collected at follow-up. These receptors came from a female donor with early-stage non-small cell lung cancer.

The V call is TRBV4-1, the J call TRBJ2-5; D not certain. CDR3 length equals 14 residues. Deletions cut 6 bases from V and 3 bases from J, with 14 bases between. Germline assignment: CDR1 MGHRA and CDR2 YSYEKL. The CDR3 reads CASRMDGRKETQYF. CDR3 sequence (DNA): TGCGCCAGCAGGATGGATGGGCGGAAAGAGACCCAGTACTTC.

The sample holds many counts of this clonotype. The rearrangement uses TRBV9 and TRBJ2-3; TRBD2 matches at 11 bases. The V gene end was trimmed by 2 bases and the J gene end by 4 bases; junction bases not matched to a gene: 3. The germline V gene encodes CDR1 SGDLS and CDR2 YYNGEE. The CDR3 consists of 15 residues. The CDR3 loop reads CASSVSGGAPDTQYF. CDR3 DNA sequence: TGTGCCAGCAGCGTTAGCGGGGGGGCTCCAGATACGCAGTATTTT.

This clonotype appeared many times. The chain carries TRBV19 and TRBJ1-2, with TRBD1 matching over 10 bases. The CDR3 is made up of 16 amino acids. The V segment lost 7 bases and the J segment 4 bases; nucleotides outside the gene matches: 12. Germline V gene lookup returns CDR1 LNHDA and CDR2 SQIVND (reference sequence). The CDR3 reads CASTVHGQGVIYGYTF. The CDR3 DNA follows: TGTGCCAGTACCGTCCACGGACAGGGGGTCATCTATGGCTACACCTTC.

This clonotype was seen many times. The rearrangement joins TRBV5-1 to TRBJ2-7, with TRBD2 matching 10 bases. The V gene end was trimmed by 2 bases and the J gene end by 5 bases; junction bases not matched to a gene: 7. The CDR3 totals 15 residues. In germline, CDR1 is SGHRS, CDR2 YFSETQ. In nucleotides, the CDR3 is TGCGCCAGCAGCTTTTTAGCGGGAGGAATGGACGAGCAGTACTTC. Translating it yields CASSFLAGGMDEQYF.

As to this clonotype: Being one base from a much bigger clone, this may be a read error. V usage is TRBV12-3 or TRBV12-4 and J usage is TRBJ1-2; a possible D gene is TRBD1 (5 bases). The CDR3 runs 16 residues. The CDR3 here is CASSSKWGFLNNGYTF. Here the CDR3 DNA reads TGTGCCAGCAGTTCTAAATGGGGGTTCCTTAACAATGGCTACACCTTC.

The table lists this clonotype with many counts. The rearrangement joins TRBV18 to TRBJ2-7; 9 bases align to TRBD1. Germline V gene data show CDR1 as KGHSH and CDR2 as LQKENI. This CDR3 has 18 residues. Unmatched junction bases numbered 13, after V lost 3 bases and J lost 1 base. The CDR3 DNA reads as TGTGCCAGCTCACCTCCCACCACACAGGGGGCCGGTTCCTACGAGCAGTACTTC. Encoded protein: CASSPPTTQGAGSYEQYF.

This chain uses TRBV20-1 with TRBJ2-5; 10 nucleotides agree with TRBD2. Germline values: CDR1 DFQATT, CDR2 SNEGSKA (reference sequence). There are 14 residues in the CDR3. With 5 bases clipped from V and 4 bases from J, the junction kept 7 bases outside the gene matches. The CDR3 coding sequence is TGCAGTGCTGAAGCGGGAGGGCCGGCAGAGACCCAGTACTTC. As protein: CSAEAGGPAETQYF.

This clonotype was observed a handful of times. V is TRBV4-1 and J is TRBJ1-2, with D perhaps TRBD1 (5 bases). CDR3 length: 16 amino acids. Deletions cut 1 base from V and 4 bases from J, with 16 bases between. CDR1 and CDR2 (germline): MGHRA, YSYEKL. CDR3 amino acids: CASSQAGQARLYGYTF. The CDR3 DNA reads TGCGCCAGCAGCCAAGCGGGGCAGGCGCGCCTCTATGGCTACACCTTC.

The CDR3 sequence: CSAVTRDRGLFTEAFF. CDR3 nucleotide sequence: TGCAGTGCTGTCACCCGGGACAGGGGGTTATTCACTGAAGCTTTCTTT. The genes are TRBV20-1 and TRBJ1-1, with 11 bases that match TRBD1. CDR1 and CDR2 from the germline V gene are DFQATT and SNEGSKA (reference sequence). The CDR3 sequence is 16 residues long. Trimming at V came to 5 bases and at J to 4 bases, leaving 12 bases not matched to a gene.

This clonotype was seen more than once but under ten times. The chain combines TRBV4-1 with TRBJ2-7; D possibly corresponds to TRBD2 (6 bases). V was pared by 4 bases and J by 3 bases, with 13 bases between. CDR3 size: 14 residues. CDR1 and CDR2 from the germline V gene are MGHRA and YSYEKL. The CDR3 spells CASSRAGTLYEQYF. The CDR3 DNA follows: TGCGCCAGCAGCCGCGCGGGGACTCTCTACGAGCAGTACTTC.

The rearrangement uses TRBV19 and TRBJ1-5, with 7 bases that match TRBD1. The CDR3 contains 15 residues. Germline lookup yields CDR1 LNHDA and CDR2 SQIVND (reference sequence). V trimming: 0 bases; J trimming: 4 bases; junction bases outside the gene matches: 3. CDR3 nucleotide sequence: TGTGCCAGTAGTATAGAAGACAGGGCTAATCAGCCCCAGCATTTT. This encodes CASSIEDRANQPQHF.

CDR3 in DNA: TGTGCCAGCAGTCTCCGGGCAGAGACCCAGTACTTC. Residues: CASSLRAETQYF. This rearrangement joins TRBV7-8 to TRBJ2-5, with D unclear. Germline-derived CDR1 and CDR2 are SGHVS and FQNEAQ. The CDR3 loop spans 12 amino acids. V was clipped by 6 bases and J by 4 bases, with 9 bases between them.

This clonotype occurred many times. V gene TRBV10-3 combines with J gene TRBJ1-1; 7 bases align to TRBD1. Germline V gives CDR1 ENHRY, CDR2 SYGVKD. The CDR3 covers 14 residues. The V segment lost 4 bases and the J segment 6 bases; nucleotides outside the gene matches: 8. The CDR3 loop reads CAISGGQAGPEAFF. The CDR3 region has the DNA TGTGCCATCAGTGGAGGACAGGCCGGTCCTGAAGCTTTCTTT.

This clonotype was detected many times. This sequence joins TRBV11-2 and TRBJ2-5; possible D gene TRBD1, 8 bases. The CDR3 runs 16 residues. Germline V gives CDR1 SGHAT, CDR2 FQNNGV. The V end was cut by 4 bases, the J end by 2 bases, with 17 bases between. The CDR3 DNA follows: TGTGCCAGCAGCTCCAGACAGGGGAGGGTTCAAGAGACCCAGTACTTC. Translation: CASSSRQGRVQETQYF.

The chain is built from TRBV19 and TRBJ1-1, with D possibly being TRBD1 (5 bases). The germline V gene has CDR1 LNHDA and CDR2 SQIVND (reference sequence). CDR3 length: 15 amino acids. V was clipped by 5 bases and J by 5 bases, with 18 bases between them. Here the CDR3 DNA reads TGTGCCAGTAGTGTCAACATATATGGGGGGACTGAAGCTTTCTTT. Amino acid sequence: CASSVNIYGGTEAFF.

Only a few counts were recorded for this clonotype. The CDR3 is CASSLGVGNQPQHF. In DNA form, the CDR3 reads TGTGCCAGCAGCTTAGGGGTAGGCAATCAGCCCCAGCATTTT. This chain links TRBV7-2 with TRBJ1-5; D unresolved. This CDR3 is built from 14 residues. The V gene lost 1 base and the J gene lost 2 bases, with 6 bases spanning the gap. Germline V gene sequence: CDR1 SGHTA, CDR2 FQGNSA.

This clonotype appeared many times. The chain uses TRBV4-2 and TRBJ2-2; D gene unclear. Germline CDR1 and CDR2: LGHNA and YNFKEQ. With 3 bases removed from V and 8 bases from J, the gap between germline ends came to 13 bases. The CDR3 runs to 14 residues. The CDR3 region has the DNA TGTGCCAGCAGCCAGAAAGTCGGCGGAGGGGAGCTGTTTTTT. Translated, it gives CASSQKVGGGELFF.

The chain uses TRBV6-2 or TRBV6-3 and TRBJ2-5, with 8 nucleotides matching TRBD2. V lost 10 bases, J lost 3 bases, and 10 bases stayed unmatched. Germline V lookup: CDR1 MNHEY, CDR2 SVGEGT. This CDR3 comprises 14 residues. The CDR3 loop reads CATIYGGDKETQYF. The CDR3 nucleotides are TGTGCCACCATATACGGGGGGGACAAAGAGACCCAGTACTTC.

CDR3 nucleotide sequence: TGTGCCAGCAGTTTCTCCGGGACTGATAACTATGGCTACACCTTC. It specifies CASSFSGTDNYGYTF. The chain combines TRBV12-3 or TRBV12-4 with TRBJ1-2, with D perhaps matching TRBD1 (5 bases). CDR3 length: 15 residues. Trimming stripped 3 bases from V and 1 base from J, with 12 bases between.

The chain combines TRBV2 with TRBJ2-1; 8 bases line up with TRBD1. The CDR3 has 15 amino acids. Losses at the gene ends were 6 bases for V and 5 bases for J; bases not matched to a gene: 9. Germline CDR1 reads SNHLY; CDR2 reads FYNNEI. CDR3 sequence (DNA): TGTGCCAGCAGCCGGGACAGGACCAACGACAATGAGCAGTTCTTC. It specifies CASSRDRTNDNEQFF.

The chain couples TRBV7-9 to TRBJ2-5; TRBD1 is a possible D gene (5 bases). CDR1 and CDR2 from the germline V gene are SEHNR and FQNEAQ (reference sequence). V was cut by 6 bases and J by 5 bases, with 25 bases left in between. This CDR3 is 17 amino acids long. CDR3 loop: CASRHNRRGIGAETQYF. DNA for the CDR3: TGTGCCAGCAGACATAACCGAAGGGGAATAGGCGCGGAGACCCAGTACTTC.

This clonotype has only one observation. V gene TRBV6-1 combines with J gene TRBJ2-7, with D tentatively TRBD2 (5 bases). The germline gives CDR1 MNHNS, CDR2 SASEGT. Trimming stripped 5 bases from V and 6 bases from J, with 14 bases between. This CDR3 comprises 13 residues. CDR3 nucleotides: TGTGCCAGCAGTTTAGAGGGTTTAGTCGAGCAGTACGTC. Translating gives CASSLEGLVEQYV.

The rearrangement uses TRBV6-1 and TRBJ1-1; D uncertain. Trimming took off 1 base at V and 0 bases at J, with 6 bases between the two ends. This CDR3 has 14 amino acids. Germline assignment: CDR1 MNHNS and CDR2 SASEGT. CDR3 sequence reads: CASSEDRLNTEAFF. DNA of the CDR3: TGTGCCAGCAGTGAAGACCGATTGAACACTGAAGCTTTCTTT.

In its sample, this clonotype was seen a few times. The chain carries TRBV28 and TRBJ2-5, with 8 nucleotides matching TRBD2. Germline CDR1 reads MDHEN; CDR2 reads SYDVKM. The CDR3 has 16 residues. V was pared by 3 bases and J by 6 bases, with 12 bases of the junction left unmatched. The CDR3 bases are TGTGCCAGCAGTTTTTATGGCGGGAGGCCTTCGAAGACCCAGTACTTC. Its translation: CASSFYGGRPSKTQYF.

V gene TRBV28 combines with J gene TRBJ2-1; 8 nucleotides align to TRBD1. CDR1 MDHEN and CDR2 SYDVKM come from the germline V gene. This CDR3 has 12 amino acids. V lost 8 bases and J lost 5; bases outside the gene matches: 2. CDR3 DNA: TGTGCCAGCTGGGACAGGCACAATGAGCAGTTCTTC. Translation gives CASWDRHNEQFF.

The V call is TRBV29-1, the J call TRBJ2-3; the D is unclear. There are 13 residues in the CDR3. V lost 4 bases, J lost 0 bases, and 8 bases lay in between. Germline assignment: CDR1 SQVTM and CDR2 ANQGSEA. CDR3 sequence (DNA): TGCAGCGTTGGCGGCCGAAGCACAGATACGCAGTATTTT. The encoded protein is CSVGGRSTDTQYF.

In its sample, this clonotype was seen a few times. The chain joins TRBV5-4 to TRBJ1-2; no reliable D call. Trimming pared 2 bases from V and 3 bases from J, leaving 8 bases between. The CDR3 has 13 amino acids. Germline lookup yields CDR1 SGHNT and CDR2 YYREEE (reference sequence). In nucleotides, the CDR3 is TGTGCCAGCAGCTTACCCCGGGACTATGGCTACACCTTC. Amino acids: CASSLPRDYGYTF.

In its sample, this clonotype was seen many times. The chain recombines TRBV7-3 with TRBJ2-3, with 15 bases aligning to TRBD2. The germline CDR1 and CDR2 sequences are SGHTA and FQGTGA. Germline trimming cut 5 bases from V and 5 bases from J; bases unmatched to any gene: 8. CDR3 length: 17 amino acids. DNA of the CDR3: TGTGCCAGCAGCGGACTCCCGGGACTAGCGGGAGGAGATACGCAGTATTTT. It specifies CASSGLPGLAGGDTQYF.

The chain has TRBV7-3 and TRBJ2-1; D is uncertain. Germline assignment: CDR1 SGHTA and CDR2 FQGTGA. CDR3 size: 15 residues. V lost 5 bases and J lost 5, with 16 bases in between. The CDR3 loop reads CASSPSLVVNNEQFF. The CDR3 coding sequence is TGTGCCAGCAGCCCCAGTTTGGTAGTAAACAATGAGCAGTTCTTC.

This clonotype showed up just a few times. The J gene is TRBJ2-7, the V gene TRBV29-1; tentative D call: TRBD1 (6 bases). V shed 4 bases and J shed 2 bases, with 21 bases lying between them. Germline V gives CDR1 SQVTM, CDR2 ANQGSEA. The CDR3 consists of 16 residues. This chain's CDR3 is CSVVGMYREITYEQYV. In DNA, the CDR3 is TGCAGCGTTGTAGGGATGTACAGGGAGATTACCTACGAGCAGTACGTC.

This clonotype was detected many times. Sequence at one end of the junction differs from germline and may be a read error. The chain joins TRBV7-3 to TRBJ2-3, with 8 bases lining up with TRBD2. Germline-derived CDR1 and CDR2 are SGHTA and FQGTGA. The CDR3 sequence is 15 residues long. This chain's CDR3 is CASSFDAGGTDTQYF. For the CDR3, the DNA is TGTGCCAGCAGCTTTGACGCGGGAGGCACCGATACGCAGTATTTT.